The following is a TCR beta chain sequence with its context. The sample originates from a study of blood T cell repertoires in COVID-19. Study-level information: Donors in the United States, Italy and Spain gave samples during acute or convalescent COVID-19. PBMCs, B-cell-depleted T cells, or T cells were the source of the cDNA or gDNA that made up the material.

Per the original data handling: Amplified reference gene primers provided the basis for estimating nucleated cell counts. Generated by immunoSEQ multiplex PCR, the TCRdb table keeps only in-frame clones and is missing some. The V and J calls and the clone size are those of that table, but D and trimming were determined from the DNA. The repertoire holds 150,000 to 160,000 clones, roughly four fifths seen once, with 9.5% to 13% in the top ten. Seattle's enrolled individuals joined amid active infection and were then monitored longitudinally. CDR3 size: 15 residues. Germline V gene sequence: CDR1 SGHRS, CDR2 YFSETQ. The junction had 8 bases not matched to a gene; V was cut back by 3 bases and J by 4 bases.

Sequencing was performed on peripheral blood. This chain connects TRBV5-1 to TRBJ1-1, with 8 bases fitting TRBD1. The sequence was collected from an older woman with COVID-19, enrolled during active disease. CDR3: CASSWTGRGGTEAFF. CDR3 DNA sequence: TGCGCCAGCAGCTGGACAGGGCGAGGGGGCACTGAAGCTTTCTTT.